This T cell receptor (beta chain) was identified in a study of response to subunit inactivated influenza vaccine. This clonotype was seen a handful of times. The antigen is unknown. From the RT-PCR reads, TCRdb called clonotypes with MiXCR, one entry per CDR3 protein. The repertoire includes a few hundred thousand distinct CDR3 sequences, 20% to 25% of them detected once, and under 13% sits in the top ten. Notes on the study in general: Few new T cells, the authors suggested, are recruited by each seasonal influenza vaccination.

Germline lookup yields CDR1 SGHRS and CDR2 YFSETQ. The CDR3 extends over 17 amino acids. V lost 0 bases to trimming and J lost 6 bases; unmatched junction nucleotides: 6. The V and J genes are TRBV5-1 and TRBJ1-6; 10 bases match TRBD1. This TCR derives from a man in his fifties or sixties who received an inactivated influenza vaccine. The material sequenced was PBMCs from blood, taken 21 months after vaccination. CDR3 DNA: TGCGCCAGCAGCTTGGAACCGGGACAGGGGTCTAATTCACCCCTCCACTTT. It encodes CASSLEPGQGSNSPLHF.